These 30 T cell receptor beta chains were sequenced from one sample in a study of blood T cell repertoires in COVID-19. Clones were read by immunoSEQ multiplex PCR, and TCRdb kept only the in-frame ones, dropping some. The sample includes around 100,000 clones, 82% of them seen just once. Sequenced material: peripheral blood. Every receptor here comes from an older man with acute or convalescent COVID-19.

The J gene is TRBJ1-6, the V gene TRBV6-5; D is unclear. The V and J ends lost 3 bases and 2 bases respectively, with 8 bases between them. Germline CDR1 MNHEY, CDR2 SVGAGI. This CDR3 contains 15 residues. CDR3 in DNA: TGTGCCAGCAGTTATTCGTCCGCCTATAATTCACCCCTCCACTTT. It yields the protein CASSYSSAYNSPLHF.

This sequence joins TRBV9 and TRBJ2-1; D is undetermined. The CDR3 extends over 14 amino acids. V was shortened by 3 bases and J by 2 bases, with 9 bases between the two germline ends. Per germline, CDR1 SGDLS and CDR2 YYNGEE. Here the CDR3 DNA reads TGTGCCAGCAGCGCCTATGCAACCTACAATGAGCAGTTCTTC. This gives the protein CASSAYATYNEQFF.

The V call is TRBV7-2, the J call TRBJ2-7, with a weak D call TRBD2 (6 bases). Per germline, CDR1 SGHTA and CDR2 FQGNSA. Deletions cut 7 bases from V and 5 bases from J, with 15 bases between. This CDR3 spans 13 amino acids. CDR3 residues: CASNSLRGNEQYF. The CDR3, as DNA: TGTGCCAGCAACAGCCTACGGGGGAACGAGCAGTACTTC.

In the case of this clone: Other DNA sequences in the same sample also yield this CDR3. The chain has TRBV19 and TRBJ2-6; D not certain. The CDR3 runs to 13 residues. Germline V lookup: CDR1 LNHDA, CDR2 SQIVND (reference sequence). Trimming cost V 3 bases and J 2 bases, with 2 bases left between them. CDR3 region: CASSITGANVLTF. DNA of the CDR3: TGTGCCAGTAGTATTACTGGGGCCAACGTCCTGACTTTC.

This clone was counted ten times or more. The rearrangement links TRBV20-1 to TRBJ2-3, with D maybe TRBD1 (6 bases). The CDR3 length is 15 residues. Trimming took 3 bases from V and 4 from J, leaving 17 bases between them. The germline CDR1 and CDR2 sequences are DFQATT and SNEGSKA (reference sequence). The CDR3 region has the DNA TGCAGTGCTAGTAACTCCGGGGACAAGGCAGATACGCAGTATTTT. Its protein product is CSASNSGDKADTQYF.

This rearrangement joins TRBV18 to TRBJ1-2; D possibly corresponds to TRBD1 (5 bases). Trimming took 0 bases from V and 2 from J, leaving 16 bases between them. Germline CDR1 KGHSH, CDR2 LQKENI. This CDR3 is built from 17 residues. CDR3 DNA sequence: TGTGCCAGCTCACCACCAAGTTGGGGCAGCGGGAACTATGGCTACACCTTC. This encodes CASSPPSWGSGNYGYTF.

This clone came up a few times. This sequence joins TRBV4-1 and TRBJ1-5; weak D call: TRBD1 (5 bases). V was cut by 1 base and J by 2 bases, with 9 bases left in between. CDR1 MGHRA and CDR2 YSYEKL come from the germline V gene. This CDR3 region has 15 residues. In nucleotides, the CDR3 is TGCGCCAGCAGCCAAGGGACATTGGGCAATCAGCCCCAGCATTTT. Its protein product is CASSQGTLGNQPQHF.

The chain carries TRBV28 and TRBJ1-2; D is undetermined. Germline CDR1 is MDHEN and CDR2 is SYDVKM. V dropped 6 bases and J dropped 8 bases, with 22 bases sitting between them. The CDR3 has 15 residues. CDR3 in amino acids: CASRLYDTSFLGYTF. The CDR3 DNA sequence: TGTGCCAGCAGACTGTACGACACCTCATTTTTAGGCTACACCTTC.

The chain uses TRBV5-6 and TRBJ2-6; tentative D call: TRBD2 (6 bases). CDR1 is SGHDT and CDR2 is YYEEEE in the germline V gene. The CDR3 loop spans 17 amino acids. Trimming took off 1 base at V and 4 bases at J, with 15 bases between the two ends. CDR3 bases: TGTGCCAGCAGCTTGAAGGGTGGGACTCCCGGGGCCAACGTCCTGACTTTC. This gives the protein CASSLKGGTPGANVLTF.

The chain employs TRBV30 and TRBJ1-6; TRBD1 matches at 9 bases. The CDR3 is made up of 14 amino acids. The V gene end was trimmed by 3 bases and the J gene end by 9 bases; junction bases not matched to a gene: 6. Germline loops: CDR1 GTSNPN, CDR2 SVGIG (reference sequence). The CDR3 nucleotides are TGTGCCTGGAGAACGGACAGGGGAGGTTCACCCCTCCACTTT. It specifies CAWRTDRGGSPLHF.

V usage is TRBV12-3 or TRBV12-4 and J usage is TRBJ2-3; D not resolved. V dropped 1 base and J dropped 1 base, with 3 bases sitting between them. The CDR3 consists of 13 residues. The DNA of the CDR3 is TGTGCCAGCAGTTTAGAGCGCACAGATACGCAGTATTTT. This gives the protein CASSLERTDTQYF.

This chain joins TRBV7-9 and TRBJ1-1; maybe TRBD1 (5 bases). Between the trimmed V and J ends, which lost 5 bases and 9 bases, there was a span of 10 bases. Germline values: CDR1 SEHNR, CDR2 FQNEAQ (reference sequence). The CDR3 has 11 residues. CDR3 protein: CASSEDSQAFF. CDR3 sequence (DNA): TGTGCCAGCAGCGAAGACAGTCAAGCTTTCTTT.

This clone was recorded only once. The chain carries TRBV7-3 and TRBJ2-5; the match to TRBD2 covers 7 bases. Unmatched junction bases numbered 0, after V lost 3 bases and J lost 5 bases. The CDR3 totals 12 residues. The V gene's germline CDR1 is SGHTA and CDR2 FQGTGA. CDR3 DNA sequence: TGTGCCAGCAGCTTCGGGGGGGAGACCCAGTACTTC. Translating gives CASSFGGETQYF.

The J gene is TRBJ1-2, the V gene TRBV29-1, with D perhaps TRBD1 (5 bases). The CDR3 runs 13 residues. Germline V gene lookup returns CDR1 SQVTM and CDR2 ANQGSEA. V was clipped by 3 bases and J by 7 bases, with 15 bases between them. The CDR3 DNA reads TGCAGCGTTGATCGTCAGGGCTCAGGTGGCTACACCTTC. It is translated as CSVDRQGSGGYTF.

This clone was recorded a few times. V usage is TRBV5-6 and J usage is TRBJ2-7; D might be TRBD1 (6 bases). CDR1 is SGHDT and CDR2 is YYEEEE in the germline V gene. The CDR3 runs to 14 residues. The V end was cut by 0 bases, the J end by 6 bases, with 13 bases between. The CDR3 sequence: CASSLGGHHGEQYF. CDR3 sequence (DNA): TGTGCCAGCAGCTTGGGGGGACACCACGGCGAGCAGTACTTC. The complete variable domain, with remaining parts taken from reference TRBV5-6 and TRBJ2-7, reads DAGVTQSPTHLIKTRGQQVTLRCSPKSGHDTVSWYQQALGQGPQFIFQYYEEEERQRGNFPDRFSGHQFPNYSSELNVNALLLGDSALYLCASSLGGHHGEQYFGPGTRLTVT.

As to this clone: It is unclear where the CDR3 begins or ends on the DNA, so no DNA is shown, and the CDR3 is as TCRdb lists it. This chain joins TRBV12-3 or TRBV12-4 and TRBJ1-1. The CDR3 has 13 amino acids, counting both end residues. CDR3 sequence reads: CASSSSGRGEAFF.

The chain joins TRBV7-3 to TRBJ2-3; 11 bases are a match to TRBD2. With V trimmed by 1 base and J by 3 bases, 3 bases remained unmatched. CDR3 length: 16 amino acids. The V gene's germline CDR1 is SGHTA and CDR2 FQGTGA. The CDR3 DNA reads as TGTGCCAGCAGCTTAAGGGTAGCGGGGGGGACAGATACGCAGTATTTT. It encodes CASSLRVAGGTDTQYF.

The rearrangement joins TRBV5-1 to TRBJ1-1; 8 bases map to TRBD1. CDR3 size: 19 residues. The J segment lost 1 base and the V segment lost 0 bases, leaving 14 bases of the junction unmatched. The germline V gene has CDR1 SGHRS and CDR2 YFSETQ. CDR3 sequence: CASSLGAGTGIHGNTEAFF. The CDR3 bases are TGCGCCAGCAGCTTGGGCGCCGGGACAGGAATTCATGGGAACACTGAAGCTTTCTTT.

The V and J genes are TRBV5-1 and TRBJ1-5, with D possibly matching TRBD1 (6 bases). The germline V gene encodes CDR1 SGHRS and CDR2 YFSETQ. The CDR3 runs 14 residues. The ends were cut back, 1 base at V and 9 bases at J, with 14 bases in the middle. This chain's CDR3 is CASSLRTGSRPQHF. CDR3 DNA: TGCGCCAGCAGCTTGCGTACAGGGTCAAGGCCCCAGCATTTT.

This chain connects TRBV10-2 to TRBJ2-1; 10 bases map to TRBD1. Germline V lookup: CDR1 WSHSY, CDR2 SAAADI. V was pared by 7 bases and J by 6 bases, with 6 bases of the junction left unmatched. This CDR3 has 14 amino acids. The chain's CDR3 is CASKSGTGVNEQFF. The CDR3 DNA reads TGCGCCAGCAAATCCGGGACAGGGGTCAATGAGCAGTTCTTC.

V is TRBV24-1 and J is TRBJ1-2; 8 bases match TRBD1. CDR1 and CDR2 from the germline V gene are KGHDR and SFDVKD. The V segment lost 6 bases and the J segment 2 bases; nucleotides outside the gene matches: 10. The CDR3 is 16 amino acids. The CDR3 sequence is CATSFRQGRQNYGYTF. The CDR3 coding sequence is TGTGCCACCAGTTTTAGACAGGGGCGACAAAACTATGGCTACACCTTC.

The rearrangement uses TRBV9 and TRBJ1-3; a possible D gene is TRBD1 (5 bases). Germline assignment: CDR1 SGDLS and CDR2 YYNGEE. This CDR3 has 18 residues. V was clipped by 4 bases and J by 0 bases, with 20 bases between them. This CDR3 is CASSKNQGSQSSGNTIYF. The CDR3 DNA sequence: TGTGCCAGCAGCAAAAACCAGGGCAGCCAAAGCTCTGGAAACACCATATATTTT.

The chain has TRBV3-1 (or the pseudogene TRBV3-2) and TRBJ1-5; D may be TRBD1 (5 bases). The germline V and J ends were trimmed by 4 bases and 3 bases, with 13 bases remaining between them. The V gene's germline CDR1 is LGHDT and CDR2 YNNKEL (reference sequence). The CDR3 length is 15 residues. The CDR3 bases are TGTGCCAGCAGCCCCGACAGCGGGTTCAATCAGCCCCAGCATTTT. It is translated as CASSPDSGFNQPQHF.

This chain links TRBV5-1 with TRBJ2-7, with 7 nucleotides matching TRBD2. The V gene's germline CDR1 is SGHRS and CDR2 YFSETQ. The J segment lost 4 bases and the V segment lost 0 bases, leaving 7 bases of the junction unmatched. This CDR3 comprises 15 residues. DNA for the CDR3: TGCGCCAGCAGCTTGGAACCGGGGGGTGGATACGAGCAGTACTTC. Translating it yields CASSLEPGGGYEQYF.

This clone was detected once. This chain connects TRBV5-6 to TRBJ2-3; 10 bases fit TRBD2. With 2 bases clipped from V and 2 bases from J, the junction kept 5 bases outside the gene matches. This CDR3 has 16 amino acids. From germline, CDR1 is SGHDT and CDR2 YYEEEE. This CDR3 reads CASSFRTSGFTDTQYF. The CDR3 bases are TGTGCCAGCAGCTTCCGGACTAGCGGATTCACAGATACGCAGTATTTT.

This rearrangement joins TRBV12-5 to TRBJ1-1, with D possibly being TRBD1 (6 bases). The germline V and J ends were trimmed by 6 bases and 0 bases, with 11 bases remaining between them. This CDR3 is 14 amino acids long. Looked up from germline, CDR1 is LGHNT and CDR2 is FRNRAP. The CDR3 reads CASGPDRLNTEAFF. Written as DNA, the CDR3 is TGTGCTAGTGGCCCGGACAGACTGAACACTGAAGCTTTCTTT.

The CDR3 spells CASSIRQGTNEKLFF. CDR3 coding DNA: TGTGCCAGTAGTATAAGACAGGGCACTAATGAAAAACTGTTTTTT. The chain recombines TRBV19 with TRBJ1-4; 7 positions match TRBD1. CDR1 LNHDA and CDR2 SQIVND come from the germline V gene (reference sequence). Trimming removed 2 bases from V and 2 bases from J; junction bases left unmatched: 2. This CDR3 has 15 amino acids.

This clone was observed a single time. The genes are TRBV7-8 and TRBJ2-3; D might be TRBD2 (7 bases). Germline V gene lookup returns CDR1 SGHVS and CDR2 FQNEAQ. Trimming pared 7 bases from V and 2 bases from J, leaving 19 bases between. The CDR3 has 16 residues. CDR3 nucleotide sequence: TGTGCCAGCACCGAGAGAGCGGGACAACCCACAGATACGCAGTATTTT. Its translation: CASTERAGQPTDTQYF.

The genes are TRBV10-2 and TRBJ2-1; D not resolved. This CDR3 is built from 13 residues. Per germline, CDR1 WSHSY and CDR2 SAAADI. The ends were cut back, 3 bases at V and 9 bases at J, with 12 bases in the middle. DNA of the CDR3: TGCGCCAGCAGTGATAACACCCGTGGTGAGCAGTTCTTC. This gives the protein CASSDNTRGEQFF.

There are a few counts of this clone. The chain employs TRBV5-4 and TRBJ2-6; a possible D gene is TRBD1 (6 bases). V was trimmed by 4 bases and J by 0 bases, leaving 11 bases between them. The CDR3 loop spans 16 amino acids. Germline CDR1 reads SGHNT; CDR2 reads YYREEE (reference sequence). The CDR3 DNA reads as TGTGCCAGCAGCGGGGGCCCTAACTCTGGGGCCAACGTCCTGACTTTC. This codes for CASSGGPNSGANVLTF.